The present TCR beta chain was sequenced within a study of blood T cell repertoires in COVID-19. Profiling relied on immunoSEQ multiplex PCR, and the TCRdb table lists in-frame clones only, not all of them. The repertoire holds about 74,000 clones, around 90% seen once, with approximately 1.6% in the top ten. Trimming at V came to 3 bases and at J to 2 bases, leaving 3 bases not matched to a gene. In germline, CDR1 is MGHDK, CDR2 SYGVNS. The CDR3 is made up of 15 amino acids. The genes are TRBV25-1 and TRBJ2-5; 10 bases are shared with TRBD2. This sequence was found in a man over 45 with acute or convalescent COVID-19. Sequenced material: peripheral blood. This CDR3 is CASSDPTSGQETQYF. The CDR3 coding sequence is TGTGCCAGCAGTGACCCGACTAGCGGGCAAGAGACCCAGTACTTC.